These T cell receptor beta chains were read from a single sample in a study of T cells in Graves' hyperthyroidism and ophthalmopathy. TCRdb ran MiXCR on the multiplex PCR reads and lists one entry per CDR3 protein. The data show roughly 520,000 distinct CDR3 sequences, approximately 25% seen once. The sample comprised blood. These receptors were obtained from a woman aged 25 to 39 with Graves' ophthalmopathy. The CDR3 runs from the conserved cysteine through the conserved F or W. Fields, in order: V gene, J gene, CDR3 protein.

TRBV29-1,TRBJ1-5,CSVADSNQPQHF
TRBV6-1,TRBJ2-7,CASSPPAPNYEQYF
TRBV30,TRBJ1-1,CASNRGGTEAFF
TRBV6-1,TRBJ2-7,CASSVVYEQYF
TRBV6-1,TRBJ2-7,CASSEPPGHGYEQYF
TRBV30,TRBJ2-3,CAWSGDIGTDTQYF
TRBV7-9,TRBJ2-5,CASSLVVRAKETQYF
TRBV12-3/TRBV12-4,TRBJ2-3,CASSPRVGGDTQYF
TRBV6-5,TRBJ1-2,CASSYGTFMGANYGYTF
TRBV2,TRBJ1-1,CASSPGQVRNEAFF
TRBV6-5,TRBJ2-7,CASSYAVGGYEQYF